This T cell receptor (beta chain) was observed in a study of T-cell reconstitution after alpha-beta-depleted transplantation in children. Notes on the study in general: Day-60 TCRbeta diversity that was high in some patients was derived from surviving recipient T cells and thymic progenitors. It was reported that alpha-beta T cells came from several hundred expanded graft clones (about two months after transplant).

Unique molecular identifiers were incorporated when the TCRbeta library was constructed. TCRdb reanalysed the PCR reads using MiXCR and keeps one entry per CDR3 protein. This table has roughly 280,000 distinct CDR3 sequences, more than 9% appearing once. The V and J ends lost 9 bases and 1 base respectively, with 12 bases between them. The CDR3 totals 13 residues. Germline loops: CDR1 SNHLY, CDR2 FYNNEI. On this clonotype: Its antigen is currently unknown.

Specimen: peripheral blood, collected 180 days after TCRalphabeta/CD19-depleted stem cell transplant. The sequence was obtained from a male patient aged 2 to 10 who had a stem cell transplant for chronic granulomatous disease, so the T cells may come from the graft donor. The rearrangement links TRBV2 to TRBJ1-2; D remains unclear. CDR3 amino acids: CASAPVNNYGYTF. DNA of the CDR3: TGTGCCAGTGCACCGGTTAATAACTATGGCTACACCTTC.